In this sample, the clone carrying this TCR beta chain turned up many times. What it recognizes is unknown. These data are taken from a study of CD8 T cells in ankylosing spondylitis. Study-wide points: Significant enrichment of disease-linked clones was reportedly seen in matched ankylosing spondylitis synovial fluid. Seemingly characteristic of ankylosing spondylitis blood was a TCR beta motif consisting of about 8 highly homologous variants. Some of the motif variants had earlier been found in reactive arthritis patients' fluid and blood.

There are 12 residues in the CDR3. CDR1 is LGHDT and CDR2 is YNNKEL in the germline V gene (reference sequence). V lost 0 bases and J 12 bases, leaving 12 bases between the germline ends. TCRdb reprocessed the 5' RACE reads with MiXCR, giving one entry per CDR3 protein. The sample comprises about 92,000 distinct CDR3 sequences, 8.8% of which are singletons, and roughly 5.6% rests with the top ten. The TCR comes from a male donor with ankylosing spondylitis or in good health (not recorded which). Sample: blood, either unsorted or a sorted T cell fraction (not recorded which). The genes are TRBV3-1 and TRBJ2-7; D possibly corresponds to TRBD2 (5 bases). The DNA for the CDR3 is TGTGCCAGCAGCCAAGAGGGAGAGGGTTGGTACTTC. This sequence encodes CASSQEGEGWYF.